One and the same sample provided the 27 T cell receptor beta chains below, sequenced in a study of response to subunit inactivated influenza vaccine. TCRdb passed the RT-PCR reads through MiXCR, listing each CDR3 protein once. The table shows 500,000 to 650,000 distinct CDR3 sequences, with about 7.6% occurring only once. This material consisted of PBMCs from blood, taken 23 to 25 months after vaccination. These receptors all come from a man between 50 and 75 years old who received an inactivated influenza vaccine.

This chain connects TRBV6-5 to TRBJ2-7; D is tentatively TRBD1 or TRBD2 (5 bases each). The CDR3 has 15 residues. V lost 2 bases and J lost 2, with 13 bases in between. Germline CDR1 is MNHEY and CDR2 is SVGAGI. The CDR3 sequence: CASSYLRDQTYEQYF. The CDR3, as DNA: TGTGCCAGCAGTTACCTCCGGGACCAGACCTACGAGCAGTACTTC.

This clonotype was seen only a few times. J is TRBJ2-3 and V is TRBV20-1; possibly TRBD2 for D (6 bases). The CDR3 has 15 residues. The ends were cut back, 0 bases at V and 6 bases at J, with 16 bases in the middle. Germline CDR1 reads DFQATT; CDR2 reads SNEGSKA (reference sequence). The CDR3 nucleotides read TGCAGTGCTAGAGATATGGCAGGCGGAGGGGATACGCAGTATTTT. Translating gives CSARDMAGGGDTQYF.

A few counts support this clonotype. The rearrangement joins TRBV6-5 to TRBJ2-1; TRBD2 might be the D (6 bases). The CDR3 loop spans 16 amino acids. The germline CDR1 and CDR2 sequences are MNHEY and SVGAGI. Deletions cut 2 bases from V and 0 bases from J, with 11 bases between. CDR3: CASSYLTSRSYNEQFF. CDR3 DNA: TGTGCCAGCAGTTACCTTACTAGCCGCTCCTACAATGAGCAGTTCTTC.

This clonotype showed up just a few times. The chain combines TRBV7-9 with TRBJ2-5; 9 positions agree with TRBD1. After removal of 4 bases from V and 5 bases from J, the junction contained 5 bases not matched to a gene. This CDR3 has 14 residues. CDR1 and CDR2 from the germline V gene are SEHNR and FQNEAQ (reference sequence). CDR3 nucleotide sequence: TGTGCCAGCAGCTCCGCCGGGACAGGGGAGACCCAGTACTTC. Translation gives CASSSAGTGETQYF. Full variable domain (outside the CDR3, taken from reference TRBV7-9 and TRBJ2-5): DTGVSQNPRHKITKRGQNVTFRCDPISEHNRLYWYRQTLGQGPEFLTYFQNEAQLEKSRLLSDRFSAERPKGSFSTLEIQRTEQGDSAMYLCASSSAGTGETQYFGPGTRLLVL.

This clonotype appeared many times. The V and J genes are TRBV7-2 and TRBJ2-5; no clear D. The CDR3 is 13 residues long. Per the germline V gene, CDR1 is SGHTA and CDR2 is FQGNSA. V lost 5 bases, J lost 3 bases, and 10 bases lay in between. The CDR3 nucleotides read TGTGCCAGCAGCCCCCCCCCCGAAGAGACCCAGTACTTC. This encodes CASSPPPEETQYF.

This clonotype occurred a few times. The V gene is TRBV20-1, the J gene TRBJ2-4; 8 bases are shared with TRBD1. V trimming: 6 bases; J trimming: 9 bases; junction bases outside the gene matches: 10. The CDR3 extends over 13 amino acids. Germline lookup yields CDR1 DFQATT and CDR2 SNEGSKA (reference sequence). The CDR3 sequence: CSASDRAIGIQYF. DNA for the CDR3: TGCAGTGCATCGGACAGGGCTATAGGCATTCAGTACTTC.

This clonotype was picked up many times. The genes are TRBV30 and TRBJ2-7; D gene ambiguous. CDR3 size: 17 residues. V was shortened by 1 base and J by 0 bases, with 19 bases between the two germline ends. Germline values: CDR1 GTSNPN, CDR2 SVGIG (reference sequence). CDR3 sequence (DNA): TGTGCCTGGAGTGGGTCCTCTTATAGGGTTTTCTCCTACGAGCAGTACTTC. Encoded protein: CAWSGSSYRVFSYEQYF.

This clonotype was observed a few times. The V call is TRBV12-3 or TRBV12-4, the J call TRBJ2-7; the D is unclear. V was shortened by 6 bases and J by 5 bases, with 11 bases between the two germline ends. The CDR3 has 12 amino acids. For the CDR3, the DNA is TGTGCCAGCAGCCCCGTGAGCCACGAGCAGTACTTC. Encoded protein: CASSPVSHEQYF.

This clonotype was observed many times. The V and J genes are TRBV15 and TRBJ2-1, with 10 positions matching TRBD2. V dropped 5 bases and J dropped 4; count of bases not matched to a gene: 23. The CDR3 spans 21 residues. CDR1 is LNHNV and CDR2 is YYDKDF in the germline V gene (reference sequence). The CDR3 spells CATSLIGLGRWTSGEYNEQFF. CDR3 nucleotide sequence: TGTGCCACCAGCCTTATCGGCCTGGGGAGATGGACTAGCGGAGAATACAATGAGCAGTTCTTC.

This clonotype occurred a few times. The V and J genes are TRBV4-2 and TRBJ2-5; 16 nucleotides line up with TRBD2. Per the germline V gene, CDR1 is LGHNA and CDR2 is YNFKEQ. Losses at the gene ends were 0 bases for V and 5 bases for J; bases not matched to a gene: 9. The CDR3 is 19 residues long. The DNA for the CDR3 is TGTGCCAGCAGCCAAGAGACCTTGGGACTAGCGGGGGGGAAGGAGACCCAGTACTTC. Residues: CASSQETLGLAGGKETQYF.

This clonotype has only a few counts. The chain recombines TRBV11-2 with TRBJ2-3; D uncertain. Germline CDR1 and CDR2: SGHAT and FQNNGV. Trimming stripped 4 bases from V and 2 bases from J, with 10 bases between. The CDR3 runs to 14 residues. The DNA of the CDR3 is TGTGCCAGCAGCTGGATTTCTAACACAGATACGCAGTATTTT. It specifies CASSWISNTDTQYF. The variable domain in full, completed from reference TRBV11-2 and TRBJ2-3, reads EAGVAQSPRYKIIEKRQSVAFWCNPISGHATLYWYQQILGQGPKLLIQFQNNGVVDDSQLPKDRFSAERLKGVDSTLKIQPAKLEDSAVYLCASSWISNTDTQYFGPGTRLTVL.

This clonotype occurred many times. This chain uses TRBV18 with TRBJ2-2, with a tentative D call TRBD1 (5 bases). The germline V gene encodes CDR1 KGHSH and CDR2 LQKENI. Trimming took off 6 bases at V and 4 bases at J, with 24 bases between the two ends. The CDR3 sequence is 18 residues long. CDR3 amino acids: CASSSRQPSVESTGELFF. The CDR3 DNA follows: TGTGCCAGCTCTTCAAGACAGCCTTCGGTAGAGAGCACCGGGGAGCTGTTTTTT.

This clonotype was observed at least ten times. This chain links TRBV20-1 with TRBJ2-3; 8 nucleotides match TRBD2. The CDR3 runs to 15 residues. J gave up 4 bases and V 6 bases, and 12 bases lay outside the gene matches. Germline CDR1 DFQATT, CDR2 SNEGSKA (reference sequence). CDR3 sequence: CSAGHWRGEADTQYF. CDR3 DNA sequence: TGCAGTGCCGGCCACTGGCGGGGGGAGGCAGATACGCAGTATTTT.

There are a few counts of this clonotype. The chain has TRBV27 and TRBJ2-1; D might be TRBD1 or TRBD2, each matching 5 bases. CDR1 is MNHEY and CDR2 is SMNVEV in the germline V gene (reference sequence). The germline V and J ends were trimmed by 3 bases and 10 bases, with 13 bases remaining between them. The CDR3 sequence is 13 residues long. The DNA for the CDR3 is TGTGCCAGCAGTTTGAGACTCCGGGGCGAGCAGTTCTTC. Translation: CASSLRLRGEQFF.

In this sample, this clonotype turned up a few times. The V gene is TRBV4-1, the J gene TRBJ1-3; D is unresolved. CDR1 is MGHRA, CDR2 YSYEKL, per germline. The CDR3 has 16 residues. Trimming cost V 0 bases and J 0 bases, with 9 bases left between them. In DNA form, the CDR3 reads TGCGCCAGCAGCCAAGAAGGGATTGGCTCTGGAAACACCATATATTTT. Translated: CASSQEGIGSGNTIYF.

In its sample, this clonotype was seen many times. The J gene is TRBJ1-1, the V gene TRBV4-3; 9 bases are a match to TRBD1. The CDR3 has 18 residues. CDR1 is LGHNA and CDR2 is YSLEER in the germline V gene. V was pared by 0 bases and J by 0 bases, with 8 bases of the junction left unmatched. In nucleotides, the CDR3 is TGCGCCAGCAGCCAAGAGTGGAACAGGGGGCGGATGAACACTGAAGCTTTCTTT. Protein sequence: CASSQEWNRGRMNTEAFF.

A few counts support this clonotype. This chain links TRBV14 with TRBJ2-5, with TRBD1 as a possible D gene (5 bases). Between the trimmed V and J ends, which lost 0 bases and 2 bases, there was a span of 19 bases. Germline loops: CDR1 SGHDN, CDR2 FVKESK. The CDR3 spans 18 residues. For the CDR3, the DNA is TGTGCCAGCAGCCAAGATACCCAGAGCCAGGGAACGCAAGAGACCCAGTACTTC. This gives the protein CASSQDTQSQGTQETQYF.

This chain joins TRBV7-9 and TRBJ2-7; tentative D call: TRBD1 (5 bases). V was pared by 3 bases and J by 5 bases, with 11 bases between. Germline V gives CDR1 SEHNR, CDR2 FQNEAQ (reference sequence). The CDR3 consists of 13 residues. This CDR3 is CASSFQGINEQYF. CDR3 DNA: TGTGCCAGCAGCTTTCAGGGTATCAACGAGCAGTACTTC.

Comment on this clonotype: At one end, the junction sequence differs from germline, possibly due to a read error. J is TRBJ2-1 and V is TRBV20-1; possible D gene TRBD2, 6 bases. Germline CDR1 and CDR2: DFQATT and SNEGSKA (reference sequence). The CDR3 has 17 amino acids. This chain's CDR3 is CSARAEGGPADYNEQVF. The CDR3 coding sequence is TGCAGTGCTAGAGCCGAGGGAGGACCAGCGGACTACAATGAGCAGGTCTTC.

This clonotype was detected a few times. The chain joins TRBV9 to TRBJ2-1; 16 bases agree with TRBD2. V was pared by 3 bases and J by 12 bases, with 6 bases of the junction left unmatched. The CDR3 extends over 15 amino acids. CDR1 and CDR2 from the germline V gene are SGDLS and YYNGEE. CDR3 sequence reads: CASSAAGTSGRGQFF. The CDR3 nucleotides read TGTGCCAGCAGCGCGGCCGGGACTAGCGGGAGGGGGCAGTTCTTC.

The sample holds many counts of this clonotype. The chain is built from TRBV20-1 and TRBJ2-7; the D gene could be TRBD1 or TRBD2 (6 bases each). V gave up 5 bases and J gave up 2 bases, with 16 bases separating them. The CDR3 runs to 14 residues. The germline gives CDR1 DFQATT, CDR2 SNEGSKA (reference sequence). The CDR3 coding sequence is TGCAGTGCTCCGCGACGGGGGCAAACCTACGAGCAGTACTTC. Protein: CSAPRRGQTYEQYF.

This clonotype was seen a few times. The chain is built from TRBV5-1 and TRBJ2-3, with D possibly being TRBD2 (5 bases). Per the germline V gene, CDR1 is SGHRS and CDR2 is YFSETQ. Trimming removed 5 bases at V and 7 bases at J, with 17 bases between. The CDR3 extends over 14 amino acids. CDR3 nucleotides: TGCGCCAGCAGGAAGGTCACCGGGGAGAATACGCAGTATTTT. This encodes CASRKVTGENTQYF. The full variable domain, in which reference TRBV5-1 and TRBJ2-3 provide the parts outside the CDR3, is KAGVTQTPRYLIKTRGQQVTLSCSPISGHRSVSWYQQTPGQGLQFLFEYFSETQRNKGNFPGRFSGRQFSNSRSEMNVSTLELGDSALYLCASRKVTGENTQYFGPGTRLTVL.

This clonotype was detected a few times. V gene TRBV6-2 or TRBV6-3 combines with J gene TRBJ2-5; TRBD2 agrees at 8 bases. Germline CDR1 and CDR2: MNHEY and SVGEGT. CDR3 length: 16 amino acids. V shed 10 bases and J 2 bases; nucleotides not matched to a gene: 15. The CDR3 here is CATYDSGRSRQETQYF. DNA for the CDR3: TGTGCCACCTATGACAGCGGGAGATCTCGGCAAGAGACCCAGTACTTC.

This clonotype was counted between two and nine times. The chain uses TRBV6-2 or TRBV6-3 and TRBJ2-5, with a weak D call TRBD2 (6 bases). The V gene lost 2 bases and the J gene lost 5 bases, with 12 bases spanning the gap. The CDR3 spans 14 residues. Per the germline V gene, CDR1 is MNHEY and CDR2 is SVGEGT. In nucleotides, the CDR3 is TGTGCCAGCAGTTACGGTACTAGCTTGGAGACCCAGTACTTC. It is translated as CASSYGTSLETQYF.

The chain has TRBV7-2 and TRBJ2-3; TRBD2 matches at 10 bases. CDR1 and CDR2 (germline): SGHTA, FQGNSA. This CDR3 region has 15 residues. V was pared by 0 bases and J by 8 bases, with 5 bases of the junction left unmatched. CDR3 DNA: TGTGCCAGCAGCTTAGCCCGACTAGCGGGCGCTACGCAGTATTTT. Its protein product is CASSLARLAGATQYF.

This clonotype was detected ten times or more. The chain recombines TRBV5-1 with TRBJ1-4, with D tentatively TRBD1 (5 bases). V was pared by 0 bases and J by 5 bases, with 11 bases between. Germline-derived CDR1 and CDR2 are SGHRS and YFSETQ. The CDR3 length is 15 residues. CDR3 in DNA: TGCGCCAGCAGCTTGGTGCAGGGATCAAATGAAAAACTGTTTTTT. Translated: CASSLVQGSNEKLFF.

The rearrangement joins TRBV28 to TRBJ1-2; the match to TRBD1 covers 11 bases. This CDR3 has 14 residues. Germline V CDR1 and CDR2: MDHEN, SYDVKM. V shed 7 bases, J shed 4 bases, and the junction held 5 bases outside the gene matches. The DNA for the CDR3 is TGTGCCAGCACCCGGACAGGGGGCTTCTATGGCTACACCTTC. Translation gives CASTRTGGFYGYTF.